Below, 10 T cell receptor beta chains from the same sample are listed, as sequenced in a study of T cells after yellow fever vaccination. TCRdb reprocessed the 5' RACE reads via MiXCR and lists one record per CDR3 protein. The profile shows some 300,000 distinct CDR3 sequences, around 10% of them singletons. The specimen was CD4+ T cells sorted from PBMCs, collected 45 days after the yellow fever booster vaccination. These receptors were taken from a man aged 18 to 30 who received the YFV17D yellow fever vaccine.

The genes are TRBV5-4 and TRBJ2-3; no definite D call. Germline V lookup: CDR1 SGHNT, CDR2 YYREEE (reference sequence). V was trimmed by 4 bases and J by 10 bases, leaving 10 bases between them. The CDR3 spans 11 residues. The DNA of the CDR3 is TGTGCCAGCAGCCAGGACGTTGCGCAGTATTTT. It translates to CASSQDVAQYF.

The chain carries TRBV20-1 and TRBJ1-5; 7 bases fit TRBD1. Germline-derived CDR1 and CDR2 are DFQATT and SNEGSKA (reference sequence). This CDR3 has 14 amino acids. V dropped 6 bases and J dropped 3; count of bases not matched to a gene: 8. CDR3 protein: CSAGGTASNQPQHF. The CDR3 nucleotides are TGCAGTGCAGGGGGGACAGCCTCCAATCAGCCCCAGCATTTT.

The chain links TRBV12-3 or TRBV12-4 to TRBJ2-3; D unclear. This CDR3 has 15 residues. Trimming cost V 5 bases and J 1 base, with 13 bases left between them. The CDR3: CASSLRFLRTDTQYF. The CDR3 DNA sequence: TGTGCCAGCAGTCTAAGGTTTTTACGCACAGATACGCAGTATTTT.

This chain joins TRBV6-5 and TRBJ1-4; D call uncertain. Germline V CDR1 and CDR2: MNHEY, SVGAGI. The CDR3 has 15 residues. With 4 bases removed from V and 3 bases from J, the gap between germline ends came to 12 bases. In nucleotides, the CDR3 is TGTGCCAGCAGTTCCTATCAAGTGGCTAATGAAAAACTGTTTTTT. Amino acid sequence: CASSSYQVANEKLFF.

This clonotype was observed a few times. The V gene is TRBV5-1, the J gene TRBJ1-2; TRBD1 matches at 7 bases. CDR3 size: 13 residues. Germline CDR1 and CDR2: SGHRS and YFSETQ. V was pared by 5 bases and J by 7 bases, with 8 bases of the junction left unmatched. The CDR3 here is CASRSGTVAGYTF. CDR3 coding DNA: TGCGCCAGCAGATCCGGGACAGTGGCTGGCTACACCTTC.

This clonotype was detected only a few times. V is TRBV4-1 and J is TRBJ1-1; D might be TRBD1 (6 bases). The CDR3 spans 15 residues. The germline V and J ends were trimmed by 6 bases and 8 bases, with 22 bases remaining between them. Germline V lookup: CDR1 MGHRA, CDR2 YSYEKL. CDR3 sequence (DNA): TGCGCCAGCAGGCGAACTGGTGGGGGGGCAGAGGAAGCTTTCTTT. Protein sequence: CASRRTGGGAEEAFF.

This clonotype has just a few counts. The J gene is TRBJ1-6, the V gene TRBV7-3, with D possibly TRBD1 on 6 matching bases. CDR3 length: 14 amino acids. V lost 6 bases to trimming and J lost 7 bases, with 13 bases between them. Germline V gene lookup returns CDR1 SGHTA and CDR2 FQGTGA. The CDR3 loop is CASSSTGPNSPLHF. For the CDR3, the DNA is TGTGCCAGCAGTTCTACAGGGCCGAATTCACCCCTCCACTTT.

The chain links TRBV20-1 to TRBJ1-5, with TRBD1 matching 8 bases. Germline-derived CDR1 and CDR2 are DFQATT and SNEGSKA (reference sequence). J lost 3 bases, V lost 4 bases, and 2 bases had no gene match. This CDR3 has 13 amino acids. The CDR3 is CSAKTGDNQPQHF. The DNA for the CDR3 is TGCAGTGCTAAGACAGGGGACAATCAGCCCCAGCATTTT.

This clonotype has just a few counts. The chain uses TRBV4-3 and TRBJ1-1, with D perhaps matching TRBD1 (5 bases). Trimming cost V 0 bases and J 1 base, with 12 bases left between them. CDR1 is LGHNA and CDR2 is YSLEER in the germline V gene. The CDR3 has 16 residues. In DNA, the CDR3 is TGCGCCAGCAGCCAAGATCTGAGGACAACGAACACTGAAGCTTTCTTT. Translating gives CASSQDLRTTNTEAFF.

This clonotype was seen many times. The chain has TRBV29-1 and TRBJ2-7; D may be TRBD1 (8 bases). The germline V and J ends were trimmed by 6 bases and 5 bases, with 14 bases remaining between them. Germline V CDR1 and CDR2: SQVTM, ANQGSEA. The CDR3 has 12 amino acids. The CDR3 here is CSVHRGGNEQYF. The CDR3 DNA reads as TGCAGCGTGCACAGGGGGGGAAACGAGCAGTACTTC.